This T cell receptor beta chain stems from a study of regulatory T cells in long-lasting Graves disease. The overall study: Persistent Graves' disease denoted over 5 years of antithyroid drugs plus positive TSH receptor antibodies.

Specified time point: persistent/refractory GD, antithyroid drugs over 5 years with positive TRAb. After RNA was extracted from PBMCs, the TCR library was made from it. Germline values: CDR1 SNHLY, CDR2 FYNNEI. V was cut by 7 bases and J by 2 bases, with 15 bases left in between. CDR3 length equals 14 residues. Assembly of TCR beta libraries relied on iRepertoire HTBI primers together with Arm-PCR of CDR3 regions. As originally analysed: Looking across samples, the authors found 55 to 80 TRBV and some 15 TRBJ segments. A single record per CDR3 protein comes from TCRdb applying MiXCR to the multiplex PCR reads. Clone size and V and J calls follow TCRdb, not the original study. The table has 650,000 to 850,000 distinct CDR3 sequences, about 32% seen once. Many counts were recorded for this clonotype.

The clonotype originates from a female donor with Graves disease. This sample comprised peripheral blood mononuclear cells (PBMCs), obtained when the disease was refractory, from a patient treated with antithyroid drugs. The chain couples TRBV2 to TRBJ2-7, with D perhaps given as TRBD1 or TRBD2 (5 bases each). CDR3 residues: CASTRGRQTYEQYF. DNA of the CDR3: TGTGCCAGCACGAGGGGACGGCAAACCTACGAGCAGTACTTC.